This paragraph reports one T cell receptor beta chain. Its antigen is still unknown. Germline assignment: CDR1 SEHNR and CDR2 FQNEAQ (reference sequence). Trimming shortened V by 1 base and J by 6 bases, and 9 bases separated the two germline ends. This CDR3 region has 14 residues. Generated by immunoSEQ multiplex PCR, the TCRdb table keeps only in-frame clones and is missing some. The data contain some 520,000 clones, 87% of them singletons. The data were taken from a study of Ad26.COV2.S vaccination and SARS-CoV-2 variants. Study overall: Donor was one of the participants in the Ad26.COV2.S arm of the COV1001 trial. Study-level findings and limits: Similar non-spike TCR breadth was seen in vaccine and placebo recipients. The TCR-based breadth and depth measures might underestimate overall T cell responses.

The treatment: over 15 received Ad26.COV2.S at low or high dose, single or two shots; about 5 received placebo; per-sample allocation not given. Following the first vaccine or placebo injection, samples were taken on day 63. This person who donated was an adult of 18-55 years in Boston. The source material was peripheral blood, sampled in a trial of Ad26.COV2.S vaccine versus placebo. This TCR came from a person aged 18-65 years who received the Ad26.COV2.S COVID-19 vaccine or a placebo. The rearrangement joins TRBV7-9 to TRBJ2-2; the D is unclear. The chain's CDR3 is CASSLVGPAGELFF. In DNA, the CDR3 is TGTGCCAGCAGCTTAGTTGGTCCAGCCGGGGAGCTGTTTTTT.